This T cell receptor beta chain was identified during a study of cytomegalovirus exposure and HLA in healthy donors. It was with 60 Vbeta and 13 Jbeta primers that the PCR ran. Sequenced by immunoSEQ multiplex PCR; TCRdb stores in-frame clones only, minus some. The sample records some 240,000 clones, roughly 91% being singletons. This clone was recorded once. V was pared by 4 bases and J by 2 bases, with 22 bases between. CDR1 and CDR2 from the germline V gene are MRHNA and SNTAGT. This CDR3 has 18 residues. Specimen: PBMCs. The chain is built from TRBV6-4 and TRBJ2-3; weak D call: TRBD2 (7 bases). This receptor was taken from a girl aged 2 to 9 in good health and CMV-seronegative. The CDR3 DNA sequence: TGTGCCAGCAGTGCCGCGGTCGGAGTTGCGGGGGCCACAGATACGCAGTATTTT. Amino acid sequence: CASSAAVGVAGATDTQYF.